The source of this T cell receptor (beta chain) is a study of blood T cell repertoires in COVID-19. For the study at large: Sites in the United States, Italy and Spain provided acute and convalescent COVID-19 samples. Nucleic acid was either cDNA or gDNA, and it came from T cells, B-cell-depleted T cells, or PBMCs.

Germline assignment: CDR1 GTSNPN and CDR2 SVGIG (reference sequence). Trimming at V came to 2 bases and at J to 5 bases, leaving 8 bases not matched to a gene. The CDR3 contains 14 residues. As originally analysed: Amplification of reference gene primers provided the estimated nucleated cell counts. Measured with immunoSEQ multiplex PCR; TCRdb has only the in-frame clones, and not every one. From that table come the V and J calls and clone size; the DNA was used to work out D and trimming. The sample consists of under 200,000 clones, over 60% of them appearing once. The receptor comes from an elderly woman with acute or convalescent COVID-19. The genes are TRBV30 and TRBJ2-5, with 7 bases identical to TRBD2. The specimen was peripheral blood. DNA for the CDR3: TGTGCCTGGAGTCAAGCGGGGAGCCGGGAGACCCAGTACTTC. Its protein product is CAWSQAGSRETQYF.